The 5 T cell receptor beta chains below were found in one sample sequenced in a study of cytomegalovirus exposure and HLA in healthy donors. PCR involved 60 Vbeta and 13 Jbeta primers. Generated by immunoSEQ multiplex PCR, the TCRdb table keeps only in-frame clones and is missing some. The repertoire has 90,000 to 130,000 clones, over 65% of them found once; the top ten carry roughly 1.2%. Specimen: PBMCs. Receptor source: a woman in her twenties or thirties in good health and CMV-seronegative.

The chain joins TRBV4-3 to TRBJ2-1; TRBD2 aligns across 12 bases. Losses at the gene ends were 2 bases for V and 10 bases for J; bases not matched to a gene: 12. The germline V gene encodes CDR1 LGHNA and CDR2 YSLEER. The CDR3 sequence is 17 residues long. DNA of the CDR3: TGCGCCAGCAGCCAATCCGGACTAGCGGGGTCTTCAGGGGAGCAGTTCTTC. It yields the protein CASSQSGLAGSSGEQFF.

This chain joins TRBV6-5 and TRBJ2-2; TRBD2 matches at 11 bases. Germline V CDR1 and CDR2: MNHEY, SVGAGI. V was pared by 4 bases and J by 4 bases, with 2 bases of the junction left unmatched. The CDR3 spans 15 residues. The CDR3 is CASSSGTSGTGELFF. CDR3 DNA: TGTGCCAGCAGTTCCGGGACTAGCGGCACCGGGGAGCTGTTTTTT.

V gene TRBV28 combines with J gene TRBJ1-3; 7 nucleotides agree with TRBD1. Germline V lookup: CDR1 MDHEN, CDR2 SYDVKM. Unmatched junction bases numbered 11, after V lost 6 bases and J lost 0 bases. The CDR3 has 17 residues. The CDR3 DNA sequence: TGTGCCAGCAGCCCCCCAGGGGGTTCCCTCTCTGGAAACACCATATATTTT. It specifies CASSPPGGSLSGNTIYF.

This chain joins TRBV4-3 and TRBJ1-1, with a tentative D call TRBD1 (5 bases). CDR1 LGHNA and CDR2 YSLEER come from the germline V gene. Trimming shortened V by 0 bases and J by 4 bases, and 18 bases separated the two germline ends. This CDR3 contains 17 residues. The DNA for the CDR3 is TGCGCCAGCAGCCAAGATAAGGAGGGTACGGGGGTCACTGAAGCTTTCTTT. This sequence encodes CASSQDKEGTGVTEAFF.

This clone was picked up a small number of times. J is TRBJ2-2 and V is TRBV6-5, with D perhaps TRBD1 (6 bases). The CDR3 loop spans 14 amino acids. V lost 6 bases and J 4 bases, leaving 12 bases between the germline ends. Germline assignment: CDR1 MNHEY and CDR2 SVGAGI. CDR3 sequence reads: CASRGTGITGELFF. In DNA, the CDR3 is TGTGCCAGCAGGGGAACAGGGATCACCGGGGAGCTGTTTTTT.